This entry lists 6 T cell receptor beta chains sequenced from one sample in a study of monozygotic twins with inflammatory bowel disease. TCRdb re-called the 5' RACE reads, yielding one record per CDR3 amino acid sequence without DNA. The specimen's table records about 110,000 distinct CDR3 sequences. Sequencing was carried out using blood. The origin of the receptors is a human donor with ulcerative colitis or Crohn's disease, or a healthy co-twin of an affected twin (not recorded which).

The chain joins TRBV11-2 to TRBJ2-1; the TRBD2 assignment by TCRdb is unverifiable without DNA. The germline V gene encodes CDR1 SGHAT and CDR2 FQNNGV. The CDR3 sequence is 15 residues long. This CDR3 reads CASSPELTYHNEQFF.

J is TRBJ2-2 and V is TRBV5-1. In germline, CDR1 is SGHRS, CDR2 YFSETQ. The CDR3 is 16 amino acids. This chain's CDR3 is CASSSVFVGMDGELFF.

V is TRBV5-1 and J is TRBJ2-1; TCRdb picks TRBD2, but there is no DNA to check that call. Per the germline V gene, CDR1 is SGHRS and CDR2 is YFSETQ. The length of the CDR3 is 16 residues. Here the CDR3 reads CASSLVGGSMGNEQFF.

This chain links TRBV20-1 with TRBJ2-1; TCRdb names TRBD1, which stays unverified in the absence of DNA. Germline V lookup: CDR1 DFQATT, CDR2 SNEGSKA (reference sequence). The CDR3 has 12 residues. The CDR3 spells CSAWAGRNDQFF.

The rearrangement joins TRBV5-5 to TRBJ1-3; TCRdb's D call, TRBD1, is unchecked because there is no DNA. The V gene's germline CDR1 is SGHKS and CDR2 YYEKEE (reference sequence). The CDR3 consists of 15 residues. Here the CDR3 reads CASSLVTTGGNTIYF. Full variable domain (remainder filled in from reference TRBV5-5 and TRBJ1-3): DAGVTQSPTHLIKTRGQQVTLRCSPISGHKSVSWYQQVLGQGPQFIFQYYEKEERGRGNFPDRFSARQFPNYSSELNVNALLLGDSALYLCASSLVTTGGNTIYFGEGSWLTVV.

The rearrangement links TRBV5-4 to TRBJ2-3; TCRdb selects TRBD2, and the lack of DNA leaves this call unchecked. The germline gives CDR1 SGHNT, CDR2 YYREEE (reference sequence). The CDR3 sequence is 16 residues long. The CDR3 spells CASSFYSGRAENTQYF.